This is a list of T cell receptor beta chains from one sample in a study of neurological immune-mediated disorders. One entry per CDR3 protein results from TCRdb running MiXCR on the 5' RACE reads. This table holds around 30,000 distinct CDR3 sequences, almost 2.5% found once. Sequenced material: PBMCs. All receptors come from a woman aged 50 to 60 with multiple sclerosis. CDR3s include the opening cysteine and the closing phenylalanine or tryptophan. A D gene is named only where the DNA matches it firmly. Size values are once, few and many counts, or a class for expanded clones, and some rows have none.

j_call,v_call,d_call,clone_size,cdr3_aa,cdr3_nt
TRBJ1-5,TRBV20-1,NA,medium-sized,CSALTGASNQPQHF,TGCAGTGCCCTGACAGGAGCTAGCAATCAGCCCCAGCATTTT
TRBJ2-7,TRBV5-1,NA,many,CASSLGLVYEQYF,TGCGCCAGCAGCTTGGGTCTAGTCTACGAGCAGTACTTC
TRBJ1-5,TRBV5-1,TRBD1,many,CASSLDGQGGPQPQNF,TGCGCCAGCAGCTTGGATGGACAGGGAGGTCCTCAGCCCCAGAATTTT
TRBJ2-7,TRBV5-8,NA,few,CASSFWGTTPSEQYF,TGTGCCAGCAGCTTCTGGGGAACAACACCCAGCGAGCAGTACTTC
TRBJ1-2,TRBV20-1,NA,many,CSAGGKHNYGYTF,TGCAGTGCAGGGGGGAAGCATAACTATGGCTACACCTTC
TRBJ2-3,TRBV20-1,NA,NA,CSARETRLDTQYF,TGCAGTGCTAGAGAGACTAGATTAGATACGCAGTATTTT
TRBJ2-1,TRBV20-1,NA,many,CSARGPSRSYNEQFF,TGCAGTGCTAGGGGACCCTCTCGCTCCTACAATGAGCAGTTCTTC
TRBJ1-5,TRBV20-1,TRBD1,many,CSANRGNQPQHF,TGCAGTGCTAACAGGGGAAATCAGCCCCAGCATTTT
TRBJ1-2,TRBV4-2,NA,NA,CASSQGTGIYGYTF,TGTGCCAGCAGCCAAGGAACAGGGATCTATGGCTACACCTTC
TRBJ2-1,TRBV29-1,NA,many,CSVSTYRYNEQFF,TGCAGCGTTTCGACGTACAGGTACAATGAGCAGTTCTTC
TRBJ2-1,TRBV9,TRBD2,NA,CASSLYTSGRSYNEQFF,TGTGCCAGCAGCCTATATACTAGCGGGAGGTCCTACAATGAGCAGTTCTTC
TRBJ2-5,TRBV20-1,TRBD1,many,CSATGQGGQTQYF,TGCAGTGCCACCGGACAGGGTGGACAGACCCAGTACTTC
TRBJ1-1,TRBV12-3/TRBV12-4,TRBD1,many,CASSQQAGGDTEAFF,TGTGCCAGCAGTCAACAAGCAGGGGGGGACACTGAAGCTTTCTTT
TRBJ2-3,TRBV12-3/TRBV12-4,NA,few,CASSPDNTDTQYF,TGTGCCAGCAGTCCAGACAACACAGATACGCAGTATTTT
TRBJ2-2,TRBV12-3/TRBV12-4,NA,many,CASSLASAMGTGELFF,TGTGCCAGCAGTTTGGCGTCGGCCATGGGCACCGGGGAGCTGTTTTTT
TRBJ2-2,TRBV20-1,TRBD2,many,CSASSSGRIGELFF,TGCAGTGCTAGTTCTAGCGGGAGGATCGGGGAGCTGTTTTTT
TRBJ2-5,TRBV7-9,TRBD2,many,CASSLRLSSSGGRRESQYF,TGTGCCAGCAGCTTACGTCTCTCTAGTAGCGGGGGGAGAAGAGAGTCCCAGTACTTC
TRBJ1-6,TRBV18,NA,many,CASSPADNSPLHF,TGTGCCAGCTCACCGGCAGACAATTCACCCCTCCACTTT
TRBJ2-7,TRBV18,NA,few,CASSPGRGEQYF,TGTGCCAGCTCACCAGGCAGGGGTGAGCAGTACTTC
TRBJ2-1,TRBV7-8,TRBD2,many,CASSFKRGTKDEQFF,TGTGCCAGCAGCTTTAAGCGGGGGACGAAGGATGAGCAGTTCTTC
TRBJ1-5,TRBV7-8,NA,many,CASSREQGLNQPQNF,TGTGCCAGCAGCCGGGAACAGGGTTTAAATCAGCCCCAGAATTTT
TRBJ1-1,TRBV5-1,NA,many,CASSLEGSTVGNTEAFF,TGCGCCAGCAGCTTGGAGGGGTCCACGGTCGGGAACACTGAAGCTTTCTTT
TRBJ2-5,TRBV2,TRBD2,many,CASSDPVGGREETQYF,TGTGCCAGCAGTGATCCGGTGGGAGGGCGGGAAGAGACCCAGTACTTC
TRBJ2-1,TRBV24-1,TRBD2,many,CATSEASGLSYNEQFF,TGTGCCACCAGTGAGGCTAGCGGGCTCTCCTACAATGAGCAGTTCTTC
TRBJ2-7,TRBV21-1,NA,many,CASSKAPTSGGPTGGSYEQYF,TGTGCCAGCAGCAAAGCGCCGACTAGCGGGGGGCCGACCGGTGGGTCCTACGAGCAGTACTTC